The clone carrying this TCR beta chain has ten or more counts. Its target is not known. This record comes from a study of T cells in Graves' hyperthyroidism and ophthalmopathy. As for the study in general: Peripheral blood was obtained at initial diagnosis, preceding any treatment.

Clinical symptoms, serum thyroxine, TRAb, thyroid ultrasound and orbital computed tomography established diagnosis. Amplification targeted TCR beta CDR3 regions from RNA transcripts. HTBI primers were used for first-round RT-PCR of the TCR CDR3. MiXCR was run by TCRdb on the multiplex PCR reads, yielding one entry per CDR3 protein. The table lists fewer than 650,000 distinct CDR3 sequences, 11% to 15% of them singletons. Whole-study findings and limits: Researchers found most expanded thyroid clonotypes above 0.001 in blood as well. By a 13 V-J model, ophthalmopathy was set apart from stable hyperthyroidism.

V lost 2 bases and J lost 6, with 10 bases in between. The CDR3 extends over 14 amino acids. Sequenced input: blood. The V call is TRBV12-3 or TRBV12-4, the J call TRBJ1-4, with D possibly matching TRBD1 (5 bases). The sequence was collected from a woman aged 25 to 45 with Graves' hyperthyroidism that later progressed to Graves' ophthalmopathy. The CDR3 sequence: CASSLTGADEKLFF. The DNA for the CDR3 is TGTGCCAGCAGTTTAACCGGGGCCGATGAAAAACTGTTTTTT.